The subject of this entry is one T cell receptor beta chain. Antigen specificity is unknown. The tumor samples were collected prior to definitive surgery or chemotherapy. The data stem from a study of high-grade serous ovarian cancer treatment subgroups. Profiling relied on immunoSEQ multiplex PCR, and the TCRdb table lists in-frame clones only, not all of them. The sample holds some 40,000 clones, 79% seen once. Study findings and constraints: Repertoire analysis covered CDR3 alone, not CDR1 or CDR2.

Germline V gene lookup returns CDR1 SGHTA and CDR2 FQGNSA. The length of the CDR3 is 12 residues. The V segment lost 5 bases and the J segment 10 bases; nucleotides outside the gene matches: 5. The sequenced material came from tumor tissue. V is TRBV7-2 and J is TRBJ2-1; 7 bases match TRBD2. The sequence came from a human donor with high-grade serous ovarian cancer. The CDR3 nucleotides read TGTGCCAGCAGCCCGGGAGGAGGCGAGCAGTTCTTC. It specifies CASSPGGGEQFF.